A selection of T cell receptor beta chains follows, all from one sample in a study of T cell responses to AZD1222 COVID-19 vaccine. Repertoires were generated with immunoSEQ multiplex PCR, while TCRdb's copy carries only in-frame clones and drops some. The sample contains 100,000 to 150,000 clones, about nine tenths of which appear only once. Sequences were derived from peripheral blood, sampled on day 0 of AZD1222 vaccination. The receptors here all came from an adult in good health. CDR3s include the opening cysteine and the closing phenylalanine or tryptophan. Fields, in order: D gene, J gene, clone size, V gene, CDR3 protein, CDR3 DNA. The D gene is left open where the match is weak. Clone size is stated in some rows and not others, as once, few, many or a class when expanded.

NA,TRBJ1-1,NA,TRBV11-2,CASSTYTEAFF,TGTGCCAGCAGCACGTACACTGAAGCTTTCTTT
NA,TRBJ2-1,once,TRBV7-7,CASSPGPGAGQSRQFF,TGTGCCAGCAGCCCCGGACCCGGGGCTGGCCAATCGAGGCAGTTCTTC
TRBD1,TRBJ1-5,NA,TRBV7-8,CASSWGQGYNQPQHF,TGTGCCAGCAGCTGGGGACAGGGTTACAATCAGCCCCAGCATTTT
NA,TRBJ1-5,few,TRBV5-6,CASSLGGGKPQHF,TGTGCCAGCAGCTTGGGCGGGGGTAAGCCCCAGCATTTT
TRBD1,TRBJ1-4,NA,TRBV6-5,CASLTGANEKLFF,TGTGCCAGCCTGACAGGGGCTAATGAAAAACTGTTTTTT
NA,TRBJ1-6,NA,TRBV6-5,CASSYSRPGQRSPLHF,TGTGCCAGCAGTTACTCACGGCCAGGGCAGCGGTCACCCCTCCACTTT
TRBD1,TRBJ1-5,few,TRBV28,CASSFLDRGNQPQHF,TGTGCCAGCAGCTTTCTCGACAGGGGGAATCAGCCCCAGCATTTT
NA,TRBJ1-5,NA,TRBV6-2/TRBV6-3,CASSPSLGGSNQPQHF,TGTGCCAGCAGCCCGAGCCTTGGTGGATCTAATCAGCCCCAGCATTTT
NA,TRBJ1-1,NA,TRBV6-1,CASSEGGTATEAFF,TGTGCCAGCAGTGAAGGCGGGACCGCCACTGAAGCTTTCTTT
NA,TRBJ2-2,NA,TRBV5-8,CASSLGNRAITGELFF,TGTGCCAGCAGCTTGGGGAACCGGGCCATCACCGGGGAGCTGTTTTTT
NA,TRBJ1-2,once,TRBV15,CATSRDYYRDSYGYTF,TGTGCCACCAGCAGAGATTATTACAGGGATTCTTATGGCTACACCTTC
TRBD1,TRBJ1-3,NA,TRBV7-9,CASSPSQGARGNTIYF,TGTGCCAGCAGCCCCTCACAGGGGGCGCGTGGAAACACCATATATTTT
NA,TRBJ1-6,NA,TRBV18,CASSPPRGGDSPLHF,TGTGCCAGCTCACCACCGCGGGGCGGGGATTCACCCCTCCACTTT
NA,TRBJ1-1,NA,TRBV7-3,CASSDTPNTEAFF,TGTGCCAGCAGCGACACTCCCAACACTGAAGCTTTCTTT
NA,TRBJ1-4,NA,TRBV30,CAWTLQGGKEKLFF,TGTGCCTGGACCTTACAGGGAGGAAAGGAAAAACTGTTTTTT
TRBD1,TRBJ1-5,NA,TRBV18,CASSPRQGGLFVEPQHF,TGTGCCAGCTCACCGAGACAGGGGGGTTTGTTCGTGGAGCCCCAGCATTTT
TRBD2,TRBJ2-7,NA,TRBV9,CASSDKLRGLADTEVSYEQYF,TGTGCCAGCAGCGATAAACTCCGAGGACTAGCGGACACGGAGGTTTCCTACGAGCAGTACTTC
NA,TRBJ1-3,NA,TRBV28,CASSSYGNTIYF,TGTGCCAGCAGTTCCTACGGAAACACCATATATTTT
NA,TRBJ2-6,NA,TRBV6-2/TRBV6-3,CASSYQNSGANVLTF,TGTGCCAGCAGTTATCAAAACTCTGGGGCCAACGTCCTGACTTTC
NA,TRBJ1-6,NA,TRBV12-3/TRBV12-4,CASSVTGYSPLHF,TGTGCCAGCAGTGTCACAGGGTATTCACCCCTCCACTTT
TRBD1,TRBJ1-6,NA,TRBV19,CASSQGQGPYSPLHF,TGTGCCAGTTCCCAGGGACAGGGCCCCTATTCACCCCTCCACTTT
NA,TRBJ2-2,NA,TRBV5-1,CASSLGATGELFF,TGCGCCAGCAGCTTGGGGGCTACCGGGGAGCTGTTTTTT
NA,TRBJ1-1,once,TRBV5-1,CASSPWGRGDTEAFF,TGCGCCAGCAGCCCGTGGGGACGGGGGGACACTGAAGCTTTCTTT
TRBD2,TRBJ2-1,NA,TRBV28,CASNGGSGGANEQFF,TGTGCCAGCAACGGTGGTAGCGGGGGGGCAAATGAGCAGTTCTTC
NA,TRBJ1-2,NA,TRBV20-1,CSVGGNYGYTF,TGCAGTGTGGGAGGCAACTATGGCTACACCTTC
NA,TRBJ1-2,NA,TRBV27,CASSLQVSGYGYTF,TGTGCCAGCAGTTTACAGGTCTCGGGGTATGGCTACACCTTC
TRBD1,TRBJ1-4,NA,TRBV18,CASSLGGTGSTNEKLFF,TGTGCCAGCTCACTCGGAGGGACAGGATCAACTAATGAAAAACTGTTTTTT
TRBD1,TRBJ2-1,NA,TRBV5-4,CASSLGQGTYNEQFF,TGTGCCAGCAGCTTGGGACAGGGGACTTACAATGAGCAGTTCTTC
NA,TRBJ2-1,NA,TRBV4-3,CASSQRGLGVSYNEQFF,TGCGCCAGCAGCCAGCGGGGTTTAGGGGTCTCCTACAATGAGCAGTTCTTC
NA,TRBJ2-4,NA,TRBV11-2,CASSSRLAKNIQYF,TGTGCCAGCAGTTCGCGGCTAGCCAAAAACATTCAGTACTTC
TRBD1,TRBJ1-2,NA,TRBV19,CASSTQGAGYGYTF,TGTGCCAGTAGTACCCAGGGGGCAGGGTATGGCTACACCTTC
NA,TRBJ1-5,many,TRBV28,CASTPSRNQPQHF,TGTGCCAGCACCCCGAGTCGCAATCAGCCCCAGCATTTT
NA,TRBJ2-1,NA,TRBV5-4,CASSLDQSSYNEQFF,TGTGCCAGCAGCTTGGATCAATCTTCCTACAATGAGCAGTTCTTC
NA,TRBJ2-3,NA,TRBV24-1,CATAQGDTQYF,TGTGCCACCGCGCAGGGAGATACGCAGTATTTT
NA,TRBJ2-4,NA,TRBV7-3,CASSLDKAKNIQYF,TGTGCCAGCAGCTTAGACAAAGCCAAAAACATTCAGTACTTC
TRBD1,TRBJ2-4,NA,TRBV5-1,CASSLVVRTGKNIQYF,TGCGCCAGCAGCTTGGTTGTCCGGACAGGGAAAAACATTCAGTACTTC
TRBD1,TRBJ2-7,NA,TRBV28,CASSPGQGLPYEQYF,TGTGCCAGCAGTCCGGGACAGGGGCTCCCCTACGAGCAGTACTTC
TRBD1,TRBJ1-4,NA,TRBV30,CAWRGTATNEKLFF,TGTGCCTGGAGAGGGACAGCAACTAATGAAAAACTGTTTTTT